The 5 T cell receptor beta chains below all came from one sample that was sequenced in a study of T cell responses to AZD1222 COVID-19 vaccine. Profiling relied on immunoSEQ multiplex PCR, and the TCRdb table lists in-frame clones only, not all of them. This sample has around 71,000 clones, with about 84% found just once. The sequenced sample was peripheral blood, obtained on day 0 of AZD1222 vaccination. Receptors were obtained from an adult in good health.

The chain links TRBV6-5 to TRBJ2-7; 8 nucleotides align to TRBD1. V shed 6 bases and J 2 bases; nucleotides not matched to a gene: 9. Germline CDR1 and CDR2: MNHEY and SVGAGI. The CDR3 is 15 residues long. CDR3 sequence (DNA): TGTGCCAGCAGCGTTATCGGGACAGGAACCTACGAGCAGTACTTC. It encodes CASSVIGTGTYEQYF.

Comments on this clone: Compared with germline, one end of the junction differs, possibly owing to a read error. The gene calls are TRBV7-7 and TRBJ1-6, with D unclear. The CDR3 runs to 13 residues. Germline CDR1 is SSHAT and CDR2 is FNYEAQ (reference sequence). In DNA, the CDR3 is TGTGCTAGCAGCTTGAAGGGCGACTTACCCCTCCACTTT. It translates to CASSLKGDLPLHF.

The chain joins TRBV11-2 to TRBJ2-1; 8 bases agree with TRBD2. Germline lookup yields CDR1 SGHAT and CDR2 FQNNGV. V dropped 5 bases and J dropped 4; count of bases not matched to a gene: 16. The CDR3 runs to 18 residues. The CDR3 DNA follows: TGTGCCAGCAGCCCCTCTCGTGCGAGCGGGAGAATTTACAATGAGCAGTTCTTC. This sequence encodes CASSPSRASGRIYNEQFF.

This rearrangement joins TRBV11-2 to TRBJ1-1; no clear D gene. Deletions cut 2 bases from V and 1 base from J, with 14 bases between. The CDR3 sequence is 16 residues long. Germline V gives CDR1 SGHAT, CDR2 FQNNGV. The CDR3: CASSLWPRVGNTEAFF. In nucleotides, the CDR3 is TGTGCCAGCAGCTTATGGCCCCGGGTGGGGAACACTGAAGCTTTCTTT.

This clone was counted a few times. CDR3 sequence (DNA): TGTGCCAGCAGGGGACTACAGGGGACCCATGGCTACACCTTC. This codes for CASRGLQGTHGYTF. V is TRBV11-2 and J is TRBJ1-2, with 7 bases aligning to TRBD1. CDR3 size: 14 residues. Germline V gene lookup returns CDR1 SGHAT and CDR2 FQNNGV. Trimming removed 6 bases from V and 6 bases from J; junction bases left unmatched: 10.